The clone carrying this T cell receptor beta chain occurred a few times. The CDR3 contains 14 residues. CDR1 is SGHVS, CDR2 FQNEAQ, per germline. The J segment lost 6 bases and the V segment lost 5 bases, leaving 6 bases of the junction unmatched. This record belongs to a study of regulatory dendritic cells for organ transplantation. Profiling relied on immunoSEQ multiplex PCR, and the TCRdb table lists in-frame clones only, not all of them. Here the sample spans roughly 30,000 clones, under 90% being singletons. The receptor's source is a human donor in good health. The chain combines TRBV7-8 with TRBJ2-2; 7 positions match TRBD1. Sequencing was carried out using naive CD8+ T cells from blood. Subset denoted: CD45RA+ naive T cells. CDR3 coding DNA: TGTGCCAGCAGCGTGACAGGGTCCCCCGGGGAGCTGTTTTTT. Its protein is CASSVTGSPGELFF.